These T cell receptor beta chains were read from a single sample in a study of T cell responses to AZD1222 COVID-19 vaccine. Assay: immunoSEQ multiplex PCR; the TCRdb copy retains only in-frame clones and omits some. The repertoire holds 80,000 to 95,000 clones, with approximately 90% as singletons. Sequencing used peripheral blood, obtained 28 days after the second AZD1222 dose. Receptors were obtained from an adult who received the AZD1222 COVID-19 vaccine. Both conserved end residues are part of each CDR3. The D gene is left open where the match is weak. Size is stated for part of the rows, as once, few or many counts, or as a class when the clone is expanded.

TGCAGTGCTAGTGGGGCCTCGGGGGGGTTCGGCAATGAGCAGTTCTTC CSASGASGGFGNEQFF NA TRBD2 TRBJ2-1 TRBV20-1
TGTGCCAGCAGCCAGATCGGGAAACCCACAGATACGCAGTATTTT CASSQIGKPTDTQYF NA NA TRBJ2-3 TRBV14
TGTGCCAGCAGGTGGGGACGGTGGCGTTGCTATGGCTACACCTTC CASRWGRWRCYGYTF NA NA TRBJ1-2 TRBV14
TGTGCCAGTAGTATCAATCTAGGATACTATGGCTACACCTTC CASSINLGYYGYTF NA NA TRBJ1-2 TRBV19
TGTGCCAGCAGTTTGGGACTGTACAATGAGCAGTTCTTC CASSLGLYNEQFF NA NA TRBJ2-1 TRBV12-3/TRBV12-4
TGTGCCAGCAGTCCCGCAGGACAGGGAGGAACTGAAGCTTTCTTT CASSPAGQGGTEAFF NA TRBD1 TRBJ1-1 TRBV6-2/TRBV6-3
TGTGCCAGCAGTTTGCTCGGGTACAATCAGCCCCAGCATTTT CASSLLGYNQPQHF NA NA TRBJ1-5 TRBV28
TGTGCCAGCAGCCCCCCCATCGACACCTCTAATGAAAAACTGTTTTTT CASSPPIDTSNEKLFF NA NA TRBJ1-4 TRBV5-8
TGTGCCAGCAGTGAAGCGGCGCCAGTTACTGAAGCTTTCTTT CASSEAAPVTEAFF NA NA TRBJ1-1 TRBV2
TGCGCCAGCAGCTTTGGGGACGGATTAGCCAAAAACATTCAGTACTTC CASSFGDGLAKNIQYF NA NA TRBJ2-4 TRBV5-1
TGCGCCAGCAGGGCCAATCAACAGGGGGCTTTTTATGGCTACACCTTC CASRANQQGAFYGYTF NA TRBD1 TRBJ1-2 TRBV5-1
TGTGCCAGCACCCGGGACAGCAATCAGCCCCAGCATTTT CASTRDSNQPQHF NA NA TRBJ1-5 TRBV2
TGTGCCAGCAGCTTACAGACAGGGAGGAGCTCTGGGGCCAACGTCCTGACTTTC CASSLQTGRSSGANVLTF NA NA TRBJ2-6 TRBV7-2
TGTGCCAGTAGCCGCATGGGGGGTGCTAATGAAAAACTGTTTTTT CASSRMGGANEKLFF few NA TRBJ1-4 TRBV19
TGTGCCAGCAGCCAAGGGACTCGGACCGAGCAGTTCTTC CASSQGTRTEQFF NA NA TRBJ2-1 TRBV14
TGCGCCAGCAGCCTAGGACAGGGCGTAACCGGGGAGCTGTTTTTT CASSLGQGVTGELFF NA TRBD1 TRBJ2-2 TRBV4-1
TGTGCCAGCAGTTTTTCTCAGAACACTGAAGCTTTCTTT CASSFSQNTEAFF few NA TRBJ1-1 TRBV12-3/TRBV12-4
TGTGCCAGCAGCTTACTTAGCGGGGGATTAGATACGCAGTATTTT CASSLLSGGLDTQYF NA TRBD2 TRBJ2-3 TRBV5-6
TGTGCCAGCAGGGCGGGGGGGGGATACGAGCAGTACTTC CASRAGGGYEQYF NA TRBD2 TRBJ2-7 TRBV28
TGTGCCAGCAGCGTAGATTCCGGGTCCGGGGAGCTGTTTTTT CASSVDSGSGELFF few NA TRBJ2-2 TRBV9
TGTGCCAGCAGCCAAGATAATGGGGGGCCCGGCTACACCTTC CASSQDNGGPGYTF NA NA TRBJ1-2 TRBV3-1/TRBV3-2
TGTGCCAGCAGCCAAGTGGGGACTAGCGGCGAGACCCAGTACTTC CASSQVGTSGETQYF NA TRBD2 TRBJ2-5 TRBV3-1/TRBV3-2
TGTGCCAGCAGTACGGACAGGGAGGGCACTGAAGCTTTCTTT CASSTDREGTEAFF NA TRBD1 TRBJ1-1 TRBV7-9
TGCAGTGCTAGTTTAGTGGGGGTGAACACCGGGGAGCTGTTTTTT CSASLVGVNTGELFF NA NA TRBJ2-2 TRBV20-1
TGTGCCAGCAGATACACAGGGCTGCCCCAGCATTTT CASRYTGLPQHF NA NA TRBJ1-5 TRBV5-6
TGTGCCAGCTTTGGACAGGCGACGTCCACCGGGGAGCTGTTTTTT CASFGQATSTGELFF NA TRBD1 TRBJ2-2 TRBV6-5
TGCGCCAGCAGTGATGACATAAAGAATGAAAAACTGTTTTTT CASSDDIKNEKLFF NA NA TRBJ1-4 TRBV10-2
TGCGCCAGCAGGAGGAGGGGGACCAGACGAGACAACACCGGGGAGCTGTTTTTT CASRRRGTRRDNTGELFF NA NA TRBJ2-2 TRBV10-1
TGTGCCAGCAGTGAACCAGGCAATCAGCCCCAGCATTTT CASSEPGNQPQHF NA NA TRBJ1-5 TRBV2
TGTGCCAGCAGCTTGGGGTTCGGACCCTTAGATAACTATGGCTACACCTTC CASSLGFGPLDNYGYTF once NA TRBJ1-2 TRBV28
TGTGCCAGCAGTGATATGGTCGGAACTAATGAAAAACTGTTTTTT CASSDMVGTNEKLFF NA NA TRBJ1-4 TRBV2
TGTGCCATCAGGGGGACAGCCCCGAACACTGAAGCTTTCTTT CAIRGTAPNTEAFF NA TRBD1 TRBJ1-1 TRBV10-3
TGCAGCGCCGGGACAGGGAACTCCTACGAGCAGTACTTC CSAGTGNSYEQYF NA TRBD1 TRBJ2-7 TRBV29-1
TGTGCCAGTACCCCGGGGGCAGGCGATGCAACTAATGAAAAACTGTTTTTT CASTPGAGDATNEKLFF NA NA TRBJ1-4 TRBV19
TGCGCCAGCAGCTCGGATGGACAGCCTAATTCACCCCTCCACTTT CASSSDGQPNSPLHF few NA TRBJ1-6 TRBV5-1
TGCGCCAGCAGCCAATCCCTCAATGTCCAGGGACCCTCCTACGAGCAGTACTTC CASSQSLNVQGPSYEQYF NA NA TRBJ2-7 TRBV4-3
TGTGCCAGCTCACCGGGCAGGGGAGATGGCTACACCTTC CASSPGRGDGYTF NA NA TRBJ1-2 TRBV18
TGTGCCAGCTTTAGACATAATTCATACTACGAGCAGTACTTC CASFRHNSYYEQYF once NA TRBJ2-7 TRBV21-1
TGTGCCAGCAGGCGACAGGGTTCTAATGAAGCTTTCTTT CASRRQGSNEAFF NA TRBD1 TRBJ1-1 TRBV11-2
TGTGCCAGCAGCATGCTCAACAGGGGAAGTGGAAACACCATATATTTT CASSMLNRGSGNTIYF NA TRBD1 TRBJ1-3 TRBV11-2
TGTGCCAGCAGCCCTCCTGGACAGGGGGCCTACGAGCAGTACTTC CASSPPGQGAYEQYF once TRBD1 TRBJ2-7 TRBV7-9
TGCAGCGGACACGGGGGTGGTTATGGCTACACCTTC CSGHGGGYGYTF NA NA TRBJ1-2 TRBV29-1
TGTGCCAGCGAAAAGGGGGGTATCACTGAAGCTTTCTTT CASEKGGITEAFF NA NA TRBJ1-1 TRBV6-6
TGCGCCAGCAGCTTTACAGGGGTAGGAGGAACCCAGGGCGGCTACACCTTC CASSFTGVGGTQGGYTF NA TRBD1 TRBJ1-2 TRBV5-1
TGTGCCAGTAGAAATGGTGGGGGCCCGGCAACTAATGAAAAACTGTTTTTT CASRNGGGPATNEKLFF NA NA TRBJ1-4 TRBV19
TGTGCCAGTAGTATAGCAGTTCAGGGCAATCAGCCCCAGCATTTT CASSIAVQGNQPQHF NA NA TRBJ1-5 TRBV19
TGCGCCAGCAGTGAACAGGGACGGCACTATGGCTACACCTTC CASSEQGRHYGYTF NA NA TRBJ1-2 TRBV10-2